The 30 T cell receptor beta chains presented below share a single source sample, sequenced in a study of T cells after yellow fever vaccination. TCRdb used MiXCR to reprocess the 5' RACE reads, holding one entry per CDR3 protein. Among just under 600,000 distinct CDR3 sequences listed, roughly 14% were seen once. The sample here was PBMCs, taken on the day of the yellow fever booster vaccination. The receptors come from a man under 40 who received the YFV17D yellow fever vaccine.

J is TRBJ1-1 and V is TRBV15; 9 bases agree with TRBD1. V dropped 0 bases and J dropped 1; count of bases not matched to a gene: 9. The CDR3 is 18 residues long. The V gene's germline CDR1 is LNHNV and CDR2 YYDKDF (reference sequence). DNA for the CDR3: TGTGCCACCAGCAGAGATCGGGGACAGGGAAGAGGGAACACTGAAGCTTTCTTT. Its translation is CATSRDRGQGRGNTEAFF.

This chain links TRBV20-1 with TRBJ2-3; TRBD2 aligns across 7 bases. The CDR3 extends over 15 amino acids. V shed 0 bases, J shed 1 base, and the junction held 4 bases outside the gene matches. CDR1 and CDR2 from the germline V gene are DFQATT and SNEGSKA (reference sequence). CDR3 sequence reads: CSAREGTTRTDTQYF. The CDR3 bases are TGCAGTGCTAGAGAAGGGACTACCCGCACAGATACGCAGTATTTT.

The chain carries TRBV23-1 and TRBJ2-2; D ambiguous. TRBV23-1 is an ORF for which the function is uncertain. This CDR3 region has 16 residues. The V and J ends lost 4 bases and 1 base respectively, with 13 bases between them. The CDR3 sequence: CASSRKATQNTGELFF. The DNA of the CDR3 is TGCGCCAGCAGTCGAAAGGCCACCCAGAACACCGGGGAGCTGTTTTTT.

This clonotype was seen ten or more times. The chain couples TRBV28 to TRBJ2-3; D tentatively reads TRBD1 or TRBD2 (7 bases each). Per the germline V gene, CDR1 is MDHEN and CDR2 is SYDVKM. Trimming cost V 5 bases and J 2 bases, with 20 bases left between them. The CDR3 has 17 amino acids. Written as DNA, the CDR3 is TGTGCCAGCAGTGTGGGAGGGGGCGGCATAGCCACAGATACGCAGTATTTT. This encodes CASSVGGGGIATDTQYF.

V is TRBV5-1 and J is TRBJ1-1; possible D gene TRBD1, 6 bases. Germline values: CDR1 SGHRS, CDR2 YFSETQ. The CDR3 has 15 amino acids. Trimming pared 4 bases from V and 8 bases from J, leaving 21 bases between. DNA for the CDR3: TGCGCCAGCAGCACGAAACGGGACACCCGTGGGGAAGCTTTCTTT. Its protein is CASSTKRDTRGEAFF.

This clonotype has only a few counts. The chain joins TRBV7-2 to TRBJ2-3; D is uncertain. Germline V gene data show CDR1 as SGHTA and CDR2 as FQGNSA. Trimming removed 5 bases at V and 13 bases at J, with 19 bases between. The CDR3 sequence is 13 residues long. The DNA of the CDR3 is TGTGCCAGCAGCAGCATGCTCCTGGCCGAGGAGTATTTT. Its translation is CASSSMLLAEEYF.

V is TRBV5-1 and J is TRBJ2-2, with 12 bases lining up with TRBD2. This CDR3 region has 17 residues. With V trimmed by 4 bases and J by 5 bases, 9 bases remained unmatched. The V gene's germline CDR1 is SGHRS and CDR2 YFSETQ. The CDR3 DNA follows: TGCGCCAGCAGCCAGACTAGCGGGAGAAGCGGGACCGGGGAGCTGTTTTTT. It specifies CASSQTSGRSGTGELFF.

The chain recombines TRBV6-5 with TRBJ1-1, with 11 bases that match TRBD1. The CDR3 totals 14 residues. Germline V CDR1 and CDR2: MNHEY, SVGAGI. Trimming cost V 2 bases and J 8 bases; bases outside gene matches: 4. The chain's CDR3 is CASSYQGQGEEAFF. CDR3 DNA: TGTGCCAGCAGTTACCAGGGACAGGGGGAGGAAGCTTTCTTT.

The gene calls are TRBV10-3 and TRBJ2-6; 10 bases align to TRBD1. The germline gives CDR1 ENHRY, CDR2 SYGVKD. The CDR3 contains 16 residues. V was clipped by 9 bases and J by 1 base; unmatched bases: 6. The CDR3 loop is CAIGTGVGSGANVLTF. The CDR3 nucleotides read TGTGCCATTGGGACAGGGGTAGGGTCTGGGGCCAACGTCCTGACTTTC.

The chain joins TRBV6-2 or TRBV6-3 to TRBJ2-7; 11 nucleotides align to TRBD2. CDR1 is MNHEY, CDR2 SVGEGT, per germline. CDR3 length: 15 amino acids. After removal of 0 bases from V and 5 bases from J, the junction contained 3 bases not matched to a gene. Here the CDR3 reads CASSYSGLAVDEQYF. The CDR3 DNA reads as TGTGCCAGCAGTTACTCGGGACTAGCGGTGGACGAGCAGTACTTC.

This clonotype was seen only a few times. The genes are TRBV12-3 or TRBV12-4 and TRBJ1-1; D gene unclear. The CDR3 is made up of 13 amino acids. The V and J ends lost 1 base and 8 bases respectively, with 11 bases between them. The CDR3 DNA reads as TGTGCCAGCAGTTTAGGTTCGGGAGCAGAAGCTTTCTTT. Encoded protein: CASSLGSGAEAFF.

In its sample, this clonotype was seen many times. The V and J genes are TRBV7-9 and TRBJ2-7; no firm D call. The length of the CDR3 is 12 residues. Germline CDR1 and CDR2: SEHNR and FQNEAQ (reference sequence). V was shortened by 10 bases and J by 5 bases, with 15 bases between the two germline ends. The CDR3 coding sequence is TGTGCCACGGCCGGCAGCTCAAACGAGCAGTACTTC. This translates into CATAGSSNEQYF.

The rearrangement links TRBV28 to TRBJ1-5, with D hard to call. This CDR3 has 15 residues. The V gene lost 5 bases and the J gene lost 3 bases, with 14 bases spanning the gap. CDR1 and CDR2 (germline): MDHEN, SYDVKM. The DNA of the CDR3 is TGTGCCAGCAGTCCCGACGGGATCCCCAATCAGCCCCAGCATTTT. It codes for CASSPDGIPNQPQHF.

The chain couples TRBV27 to TRBJ1-1, with unresolved D. This CDR3 spans 14 amino acids. With 1 base removed from V and 0 bases from J, the gap between germline ends came to 6 bases. From germline, CDR1 is MNHEY and CDR2 SMNVEV (reference sequence). CDR3 sequence reads: CASSLWSVNTEAFF. CDR3 DNA sequence: TGTGCCAGCAGTTTATGGTCAGTGAACACTGAAGCTTTCTTT.

V is TRBV7-9 and J is TRBJ2-7; tentative D call: TRBD2 (6 bases). The CDR3 length is 14 residues. Germline CDR1 SEHNR, CDR2 FQNEAQ (reference sequence). Deletions cut 3 bases from V and 4 bases from J, with 13 bases between. The CDR3 DNA reads as TGTGCCAGCAGCTTCGCGGCAGGAGGGTACGAGCAGTACTTC. The encoded protein is CASSFAAGGYEQYF.

This clonotype occurred a few times. The chain carries TRBV7-2 and TRBJ1-5, with D unclear. This CDR3 contains 13 residues. CDR1 and CDR2 from the germline V gene are SGHTA and FQGNSA. Trimming removed 1 base from V and 11 bases from J, with 12 bases in between. Written as DNA, the CDR3 is TGTGCCAGCAGCTTAGAACAGCCCGGGGCCCAGCATTTT. It codes for CASSLEQPGAQHF.

This clonotype was counted between two and nine times. This rearrangement joins TRBV25-1 to TRBJ2-2; no definite D call. There are 12 residues in the CDR3. V lost 6 bases and J lost 4, with 6 bases in between. The germline V gene has CDR1 MGHDK and CDR2 SYGVNS. CDR3 nucleotides: TGTGCCAGCAGAAGCTTCACCGGGGAGCTGTTTTTT. It translates to CASRSFTGELFF. The whole variable domain, filled in from reference TRBV25-1 and TRBJ2-2, reads EADIYQTPRYLVIGTGKKITLECSQTMGHDKMYWYQQDPGMELHLIHYSYGVNSTEKGDLSSESTVSRIRTEHFPLTLESARPSHTSQYLCASRSFTGELFFGEGSRLTVL.

This clonotype occurred a few times. CDR3 sequence reads: CASSPQGVVYEQYF. For the CDR3, the DNA is TGCGCCAGCAGCCCCCAGGGGGTGGTATACGAGCAGTACTTC. The chain combines TRBV5-1 with TRBJ2-7; TRBD1 agrees at 7 bases. Germline V lookup: CDR1 SGHRS, CDR2 YFSETQ. There are 14 residues in the CDR3. Losses at the gene ends were 4 bases for V and 4 bases for J; bases not matched to a gene: 8.

Only a few counts were recorded for this clonotype. The chain has TRBV5-5 and TRBJ1-1; no definite D call. Germline V gene sequence: CDR1 SGHKS, CDR2 YYEKEE (reference sequence). The CDR3 consists of 13 residues. Trimming cost V 0 bases and J 3 bases, with 6 bases left between them. In DNA, the CDR3 is TGTGCCAGCAGCTTGGAAAGCCACACTGAAGCTTTCTTT. The encoded protein is CASSLESHTEAFF.

This clonotype has only a few counts. The chain couples TRBV7-7 to TRBJ2-5; D is perhaps TRBD1 (5 bases). V dropped 5 bases and J dropped 1 base, with 8 bases sitting between them. The CDR3 length is 13 residues. Germline V gene sequence: CDR1 SSHAT, CDR2 FNYEAQ (reference sequence). CDR3 in DNA: TGTGCCAGCAGCCCTGACAGCCAAGAGACCCAGTACTTC. This codes for CASSPDSQETQYF.

This clonotype was counted a few times. The rearrangement uses TRBV12-3 or TRBV12-4 and TRBJ2-3; D unclear. The CDR3 is 13 residues long. The germline V and J ends were trimmed by 10 bases and 1 base, with 12 bases remaining between them. The CDR3 region is CATHRLGTDTQYF. DNA of the CDR3: TGTGCCACACACCGCTTGGGCACAGATACGCAGTATTTT.

V and J are TRBV7-9 and TRBJ2-1; unclear D gene. V gave up 5 bases and J gave up 3 bases, with 5 bases separating them. This CDR3 is 12 amino acids long. Looked up from germline, CDR1 is SEHNR and CDR2 is FQNEAQ (reference sequence). CDR3 nucleotides: TGTGCCAGCAGCAGTATCTACAATGAGCAGTTCTTC. Protein product: CASSSIYNEQFF.

This clonotype came up a few times. The DNA of the CDR3 is TGTGCCAGCAGCCCTAGCGGGAGGACGGGCGAGCAGTACTTC. Translation gives CASSPSGRTGEQYF. The chain is built from TRBV12-3 or TRBV12-4 and TRBJ2-7, with TRBD2 identical over 11 bases. V lost 6 bases to trimming and J lost 6 bases; unmatched junction nucleotides: 7. CDR3 length: 14 residues.

The chain employs TRBV5-1 and TRBJ1-1, with D uncertain. The CDR3 totals 14 residues. V shed 6 bases and J shed 3 bases, with 15 bases lying between them. Per the germline V gene, CDR1 is SGHRS and CDR2 is YFSETQ. The CDR3 here is CASTFSWGDTEAFF. The CDR3 bases are TGCGCCAGCACCTTTTCTTGGGGTGACACTGAAGCTTTCTTT. Complete variable domain (other parts from reference TRBV5-1 and TRBJ1-1): KAGVTQTPRYLIKTRGQQVTLSCSPISGHRSVSWYQQTPGQGLQFLFEYFSETQRNKGNFPGRFSGRQFSNSRSEMNVSTLELGDSALYLCASTFSWGDTEAFFGQGTRLTVV.

This clonotype was counted only a few times. The rearrangement links TRBV20-1 to TRBJ1-5; 7 bases agree with TRBD1. In germline, CDR1 is DFQATT, CDR2 SNEGSKA (reference sequence). CDR3 size: 15 residues. The junction had 8 bases not matched to a gene; V was cut back by 6 bases and J by 0 bases. In DNA, the CDR3 is TGCAGTGCCAAGACAGGGTCTTATAGCAATCAGCCCCAGCATTTT. Its protein is CSAKTGSYSNQPQHF.

The chain couples TRBV20-1 to TRBJ1-1; D uncertain. This CDR3 comprises 13 residues. Germline assignment: CDR1 DFQATT and CDR2 SNEGSKA (reference sequence). Trimming removed 5 bases from V and 1 base from J, with 11 bases in between. CDR3 coding DNA: TGCAGTGCTTTCTGGCAGGCGAACACTGAAGCTTTCTTT. Its translation is CSAFWQANTEAFF.

The chain carries TRBV12-3 or TRBV12-4 and TRBJ1-4; no reliable D call. This CDR3 spans 14 amino acids. V dropped 5 bases and J dropped 3 bases, with 10 bases sitting between them. CDR3 DNA: TGTGCCAGCAGTGGGCCTGTGGCTAATGAAAAACTGTTTTTT. It is translated as CASSGPVANEKLFF.

This chain connects TRBV6-5 to TRBJ2-7; weak D call: TRBD1 (5 bases). This CDR3 has 15 amino acids. V lost 2 bases and J 0 bases, leaving 11 bases between the germline ends. CDR1 is MNHEY, CDR2 SVGAGI, per germline. As DNA, the CDR3 is TGTGCCAGCAGTTACAAGGGGCAGGTCTCCTACGAGCAGTACTTC. Amino acid sequence: CASSYKGQVSYEQYF.

The V and J genes are TRBV6-1 and TRBJ1-2; no firm D call. This CDR3 has 14 residues. Germline CDR1 MNHNS, CDR2 SASEGT. Trimming took off 2 bases at V and 6 bases at J, with 13 bases between the two ends. The chain's CDR3 is CASSEYFSEHGYTF. As DNA, the CDR3 is TGTGCCAGCAGTGAATACTTCTCGGAGCATGGCTACACCTTC.

This clonotype was counted only a few times. This chain connects TRBV28 to TRBJ2-5; possibly TRBD1 or TRBD2 for D (5 bases each). V lost 7 bases to trimming and J lost 5 bases, with 11 bases between them. This CDR3 region has 12 residues. Germline loops: CDR1 MDHEN, CDR2 SYDVKM. CDR3 nucleotides: TGTGCCAGCACCTGGGGGACGGAGACCCAGTACTTC. This gives the protein CASTWGTETQYF.